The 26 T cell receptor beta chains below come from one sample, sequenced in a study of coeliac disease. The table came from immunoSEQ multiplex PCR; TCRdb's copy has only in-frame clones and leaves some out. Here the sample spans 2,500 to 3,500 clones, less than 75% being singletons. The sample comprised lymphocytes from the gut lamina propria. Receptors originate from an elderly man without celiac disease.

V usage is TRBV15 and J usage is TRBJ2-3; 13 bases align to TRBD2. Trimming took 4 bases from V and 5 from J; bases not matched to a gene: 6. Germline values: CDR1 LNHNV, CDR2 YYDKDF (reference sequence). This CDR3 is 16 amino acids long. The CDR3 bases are TGTGCCACCAGCATTGGACTAGCGGGAGATGTAGATACGCAGTATTTT. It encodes CATSIGLAGDVDTQYF.

The CDR3 nucleotides read TGTGCCAGCAGCCCCAGATCTAGCGGGGGCCACAATGAGCAGTTCTTC. It codes for CASSPRSSGGHNEQFF. The rearrangement uses TRBV7-8 and TRBJ2-1; 10 nucleotides agree with TRBD2. With V trimmed by 5 bases and J by 5 bases, 9 bases remained unmatched. The V gene's germline CDR1 is SGHVS and CDR2 FQNEAQ. This CDR3 has 16 amino acids.

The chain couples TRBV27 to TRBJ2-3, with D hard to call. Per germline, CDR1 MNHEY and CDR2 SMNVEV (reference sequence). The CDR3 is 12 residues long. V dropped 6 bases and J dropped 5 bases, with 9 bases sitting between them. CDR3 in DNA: TGTGCCAGCAGCCAGATCCAAGATACGCAGTATTTT. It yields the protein CASSQIQDTQYF.

In nucleotides, the CDR3 is TGTGCCAGCAGCTTAGCGACTTCCTCCGGGTATGGCTACACCTTC. Protein sequence: CASSLATSSGYGYTF. This sequence joins TRBV7-9 and TRBJ1-2; D unresolved. Germline V gene sequence: CDR1 SEHNR, CDR2 FQNEAQ (reference sequence). V lost 0 bases to trimming and J lost 5 bases, with 13 bases between them. The CDR3 contains 15 residues.

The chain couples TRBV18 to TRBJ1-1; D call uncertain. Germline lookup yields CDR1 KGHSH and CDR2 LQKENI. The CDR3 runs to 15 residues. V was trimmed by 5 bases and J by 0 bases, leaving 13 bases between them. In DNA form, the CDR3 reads TGTGCCAGCTCATCCGGGTTCGCAGTGAACACTGAAGCTTTCTTT. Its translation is CASSSGFAVNTEAFF.

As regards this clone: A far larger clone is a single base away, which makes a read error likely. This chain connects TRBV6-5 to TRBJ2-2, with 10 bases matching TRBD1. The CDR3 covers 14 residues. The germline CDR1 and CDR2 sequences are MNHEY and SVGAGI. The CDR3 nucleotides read TGTGCCAGCAGGGGGACAGGGGACACCGGGGAGCTGCTTTTT. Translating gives CASRGTGDTGELLF.

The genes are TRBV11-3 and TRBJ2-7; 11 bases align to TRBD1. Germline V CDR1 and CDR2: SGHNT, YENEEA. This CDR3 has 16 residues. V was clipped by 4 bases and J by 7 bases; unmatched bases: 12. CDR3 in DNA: TGTGCCAGCAGCTCCACCGGGACAGGGGGTTCTGGAGAGCAGTACTTC. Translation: CASSSTGTGGSGEQYF.

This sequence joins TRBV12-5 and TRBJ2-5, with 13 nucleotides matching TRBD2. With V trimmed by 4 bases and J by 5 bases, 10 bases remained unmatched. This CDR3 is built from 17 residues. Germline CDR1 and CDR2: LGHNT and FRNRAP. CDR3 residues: CASGYRLGLAGSETQYF. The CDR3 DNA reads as TGTGCTAGTGGTTATCGTTTGGGACTAGCGGGATCGGAGACCCAGTACTTC.

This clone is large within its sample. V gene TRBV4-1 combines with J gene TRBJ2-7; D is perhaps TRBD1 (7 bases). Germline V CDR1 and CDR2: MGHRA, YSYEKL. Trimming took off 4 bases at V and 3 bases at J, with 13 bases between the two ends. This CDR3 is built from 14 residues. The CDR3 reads CASSLGGGVYEQYF. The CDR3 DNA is TGCGCCAGCAGCCTTGGAGGGGGCGTCTACGAGCAGTACTTC.

The CDR3 nucleotides are TGCGCCAGCAGATTCGGGACAGCAGCAAACAATGAGCAGTTCTTC. Protein: CASRFGTAANNEQFF. This chain connects TRBV5-1 to TRBJ2-1, with TRBD1 identical over 7 bases. CDR3 length equals 15 residues. V trimming: 5 bases; J trimming: 5 bases; junction bases outside the gene matches: 10. Germline lookup yields CDR1 SGHRS and CDR2 YFSETQ. Together with reference TRBV5-1 and TRBJ2-1, the CDR3 gives the full variable domain: KAGVTQTPRYLIKTRGQQVTLSCSPISGHRSVSWYQQTPGQGLQFLFEYFSETQRNKGNFPGRFSGRQFSNSRSEMNVSTLELGDSALYLCASRFGTAANNEQFFGPGTRLTVL.

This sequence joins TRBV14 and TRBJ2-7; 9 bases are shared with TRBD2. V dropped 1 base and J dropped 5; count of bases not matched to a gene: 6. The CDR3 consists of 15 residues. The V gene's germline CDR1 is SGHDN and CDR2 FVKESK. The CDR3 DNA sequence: TGTGCCAGCAGCCAAGGGACTAGCGAGACCCACGAGCAGTACTTC. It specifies CASSQGTSETHEQYF.

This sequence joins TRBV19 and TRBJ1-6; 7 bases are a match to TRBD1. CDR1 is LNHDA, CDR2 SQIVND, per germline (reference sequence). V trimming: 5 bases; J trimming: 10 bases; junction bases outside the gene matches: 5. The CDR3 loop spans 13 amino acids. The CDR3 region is CASSQGVGSPLHF. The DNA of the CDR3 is TGTGCCAGTAGTCAGGGGGTGGGGTCACCCCTCCACTTT.

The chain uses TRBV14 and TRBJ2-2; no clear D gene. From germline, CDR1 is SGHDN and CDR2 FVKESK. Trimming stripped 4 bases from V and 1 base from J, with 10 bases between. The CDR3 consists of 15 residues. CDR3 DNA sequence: TGTGCCAGCAGCCCAGTACCGGGGAACACCGGGGAGCTGTTTTTT. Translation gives CASSPVPGNTGELFF. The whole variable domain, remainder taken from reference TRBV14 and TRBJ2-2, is EAGVTQFPSHSVIEKGQTVTLRCDPISGHDNLYWYRRVMGKEIKFLLHFVKESKQDESGMPNNRFLAERTGGTYSTLKVQPAELEDSGVYFCASSPVPGNTGELFFGEGSRLTVL.

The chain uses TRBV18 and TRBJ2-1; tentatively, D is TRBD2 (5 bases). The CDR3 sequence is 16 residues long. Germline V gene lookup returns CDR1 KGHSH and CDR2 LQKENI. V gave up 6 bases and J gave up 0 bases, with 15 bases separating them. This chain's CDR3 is CASSRTGLSSYNEQFF. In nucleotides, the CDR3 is TGTGCCAGCTCCCGGACGGGGTTAAGCTCCTACAATGAGCAGTTCTTC.

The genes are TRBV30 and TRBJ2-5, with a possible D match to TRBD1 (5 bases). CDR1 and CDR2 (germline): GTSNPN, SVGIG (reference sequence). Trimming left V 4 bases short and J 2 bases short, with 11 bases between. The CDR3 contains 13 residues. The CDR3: CAWNLGAQETQYF. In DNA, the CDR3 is TGTGCCTGGAATCTTGGGGCTCAAGAGACCCAGTACTTC.

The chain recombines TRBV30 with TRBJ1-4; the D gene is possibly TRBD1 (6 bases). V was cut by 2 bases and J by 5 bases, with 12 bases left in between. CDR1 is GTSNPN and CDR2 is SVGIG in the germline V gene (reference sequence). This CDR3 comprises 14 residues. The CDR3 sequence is CAWSPGALNEKLFF. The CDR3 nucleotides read TGTGCCTGGAGTCCAGGGGCCTTAAATGAAAAACTGTTTTTT.

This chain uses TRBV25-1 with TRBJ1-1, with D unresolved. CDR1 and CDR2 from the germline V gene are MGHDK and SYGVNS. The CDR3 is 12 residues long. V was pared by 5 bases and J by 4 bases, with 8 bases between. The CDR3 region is CASSNPGTEAFF. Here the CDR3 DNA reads TGTGCCAGCAGTAACCCGGGCACTGAAGCTTTCTTT. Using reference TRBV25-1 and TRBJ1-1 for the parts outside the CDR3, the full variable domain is EADIYQTPRYLVIGTGKKITLECSQTMGHDKMYWYQQDPGMELHLIHYSYGVNSTEKGDLSSESTVSRIRTEHFPLTLESARPSHTSQYLCASSNPGTEAFFGQGTRLTVV.

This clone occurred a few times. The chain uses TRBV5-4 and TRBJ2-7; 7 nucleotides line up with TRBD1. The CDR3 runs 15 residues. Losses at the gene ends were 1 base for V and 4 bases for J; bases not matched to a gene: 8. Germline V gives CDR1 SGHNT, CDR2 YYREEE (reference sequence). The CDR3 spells CASSLRQGSGYEQYF. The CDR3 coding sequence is TGTGCCAGCAGCTTGAGACAGGGATCCGGGTACGAGCAGTACTTC.

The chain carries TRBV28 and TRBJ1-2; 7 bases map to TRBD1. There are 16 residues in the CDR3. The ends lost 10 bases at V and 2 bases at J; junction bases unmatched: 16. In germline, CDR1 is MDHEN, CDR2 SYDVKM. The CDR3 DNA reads TGTGCCACCCAAGTAACAGGGGATCTTGGGAACTATGGCTACACCTTC. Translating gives CATQVTGDLGNYGYTF.

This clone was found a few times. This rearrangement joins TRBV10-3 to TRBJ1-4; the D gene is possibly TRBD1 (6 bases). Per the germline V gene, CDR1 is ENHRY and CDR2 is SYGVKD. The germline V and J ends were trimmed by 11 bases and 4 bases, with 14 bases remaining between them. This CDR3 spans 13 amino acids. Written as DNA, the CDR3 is TGTGCCTCGACGGGACAAATTAATGAAAAACTGTTTTTT. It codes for CASTGQINEKLFF.

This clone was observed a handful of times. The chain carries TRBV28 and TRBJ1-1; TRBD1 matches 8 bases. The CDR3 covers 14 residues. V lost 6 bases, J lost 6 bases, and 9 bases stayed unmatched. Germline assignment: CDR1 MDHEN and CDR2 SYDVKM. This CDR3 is CASRSGQGGPEAFF. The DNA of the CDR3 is TGTGCCAGCAGGTCCGGACAGGGCGGCCCTGAAGCTTTCTTT. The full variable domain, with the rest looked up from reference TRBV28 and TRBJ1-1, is DVKVTQSSRYLVKRTGEKVFLECVQDMDHENMFWYRQDPGLGLRLIYFSYDVKMKEKGDIPEGYSVSREKKERFSLILESASTNQTSMYLCASRSGQGGPEAFFGQGTRLTVV.

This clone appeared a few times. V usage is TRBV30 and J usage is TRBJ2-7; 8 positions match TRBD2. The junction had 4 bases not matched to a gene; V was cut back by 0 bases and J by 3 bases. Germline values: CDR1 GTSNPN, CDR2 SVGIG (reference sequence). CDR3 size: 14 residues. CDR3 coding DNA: TGTGCCTGGAGTGTTTTAAGCGGGAGCTACGAGCAGTACTTC. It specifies CAWSVLSGSYEQYF.

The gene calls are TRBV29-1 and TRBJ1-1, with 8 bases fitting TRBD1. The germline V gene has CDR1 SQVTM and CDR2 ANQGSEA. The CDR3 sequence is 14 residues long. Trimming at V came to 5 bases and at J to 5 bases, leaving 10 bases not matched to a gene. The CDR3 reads CSVTFRGLGTEAFF. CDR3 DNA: TGCAGCGTTACCTTCAGGGGGCTGGGAACTGAAGCTTTCTTT.

The CDR3 DNA sequence: TGTGCCAGCAGCTTACACAGGGTTGAATATGGCTACACCTTC. It specifies CASSLHRVEYGYTF. This rearrangement joins TRBV7-9 to TRBJ1-2; the D gene is possibly TRBD1 (6 bases). Trimming took off 2 bases at V and 5 bases at J, with 12 bases between the two ends. The germline V gene encodes CDR1 SEHNR and CDR2 FQNEAQ (reference sequence). The CDR3 extends over 14 amino acids.

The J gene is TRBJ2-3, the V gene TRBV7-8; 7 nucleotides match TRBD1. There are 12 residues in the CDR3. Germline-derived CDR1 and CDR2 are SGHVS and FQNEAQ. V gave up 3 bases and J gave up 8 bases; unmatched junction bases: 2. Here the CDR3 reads CASSLGQSTQYF. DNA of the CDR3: TGTGCCAGCAGCTTGGGACAGAGTACGCAGTATTTT.

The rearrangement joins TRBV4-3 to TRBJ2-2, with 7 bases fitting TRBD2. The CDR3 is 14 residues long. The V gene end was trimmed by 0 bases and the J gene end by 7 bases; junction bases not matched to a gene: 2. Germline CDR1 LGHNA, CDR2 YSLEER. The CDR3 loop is CASSQEWTSGELFF. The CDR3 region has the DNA TGCGCCAGCAGCCAAGAGTGGACTAGCGGGGAGCTGTTTTTT.